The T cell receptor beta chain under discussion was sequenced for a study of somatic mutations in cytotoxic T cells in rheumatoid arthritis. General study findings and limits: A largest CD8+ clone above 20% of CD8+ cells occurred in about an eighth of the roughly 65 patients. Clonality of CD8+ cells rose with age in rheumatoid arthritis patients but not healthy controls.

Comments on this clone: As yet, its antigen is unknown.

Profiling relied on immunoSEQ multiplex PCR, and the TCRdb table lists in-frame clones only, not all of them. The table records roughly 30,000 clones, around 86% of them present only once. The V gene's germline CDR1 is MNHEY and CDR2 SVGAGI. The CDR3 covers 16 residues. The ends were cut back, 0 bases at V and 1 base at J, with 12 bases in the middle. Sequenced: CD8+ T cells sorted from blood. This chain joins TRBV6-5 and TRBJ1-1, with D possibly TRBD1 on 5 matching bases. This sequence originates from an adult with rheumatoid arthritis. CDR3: CASSYSAVRGNTEAFF. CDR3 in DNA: TGTGCCAGCAGTTACTCCGCAGTTAGGGGGAACACTGAAGCTTTCTTT.